The subject of this entry is one T cell receptor beta chain. In the original analysis: Nucleated cell number was recorded as an estimate derived from reference gene primer amplification. Libraries were prepared by immunoSEQ multiplex PCR; TCRdb keeps only in-frame clonotypes and omits some of them. Clonal size and the V and J genes are those of that table, whereas D and trimming came from the DNA. The data show roughly 280,000 clones, 80% to 90% seen once. The data stem from a study of blood T cell repertoires in COVID-19. Study-level background: The United States, Italy and Spain were the sources of the acute and convalescent COVID-19 samples. In each case, the material was cDNA or gDNA derived from T cells, B-cell-depleted T cells, or PBMCs.

The CDR3 runs 14 residues. Per germline, CDR1 SGHNT and CDR2 YYREEE (reference sequence). The V end lost 4 bases, the J end lost 1 base, and 12 bases lay between the germline ends. The sequence was obtained from a man in his 60s with acute or convalescent COVID-19. Sample: peripheral blood. The chain links TRBV5-4 to TRBJ2-7; D is unclear. As DNA, the CDR3 is TGTGCCAGCAGCACAAAATCAGGATCCTACGAGCAGTACTTC. Protein: CASSTKSGSYEQYF.